This T cell receptor (beta chain) is drawn from a study of blood T cell repertoires in COVID-19. Overall study: The samples span acute and convalescent COVID-19 from the United States, Italy and Spain. T cells, B-cell-depleted T cells, or PBMCs supplied cDNA or gDNA.

Original data processing: The assay estimated nucleated cells by amplifying reference gene primers. The assay was immunoSEQ multiplex PCR, and TCRdb's table has in-frame clones only and misses some. V and J calls and clone size follow that table, whereas D and trimming were derived from the DNA. Altogether about 230,000 clones are present, 85% to 90% being singletons, with the ten largest covering under 14%. In germline, CDR1 is SGHVS, CDR2 FQNEAQ. The CDR3 length is 14 residues. The V end lost 0 bases, the J end lost 4 bases, and 10 bases lay between the germline ends. This chain uses TRBV7-8 with TRBJ2-7, with a weak D call TRBD1 (6 bases). Sequencing was carried out using peripheral blood. This receptor was obtained from a man aged 50 or older with COVID-19, enrolled during active disease. For the CDR3, the DNA is TGTGCCAGCAGCTTAGCGGGGACATTATACGAGCAGTACTTC. This sequence encodes CASSLAGTLYEQYF.